A selection of T cell receptor beta chains follows, all from one sample in a study of breast tumors, draining lymph nodes, adjacent tissues. TCRdb redid the calling of the multiplex PCR reads with MiXCR, one entry per CDR3 protein. This sample has about 130,000 distinct CDR3 sequences, with 21% found just once. Sequencing was performed on axillary lymph node tissue. These receptors originate from a female donor with breast cancer. Some clones in this sample may be carry-over from other donors' samples. Both conserved end residues are part of each CDR3. The D gene is left open where the match is weak. Clone size appears in some rows only: once, few, many, or a class for an expanded clone.

d_call	clone_size	v_call	j_call	cdr3_nt	cdr3_aa
.	many	TRBV12-3/TRBV12-4	TRBJ2-5	TGTGCCAGCAGTGCTCGGTCTCGGGGGCAAGAGACCCAGTACTTC	CASSARSRGQETQYF
.	.	TRBV7-9	TRBJ2-1	TGTGCCAGCAGCGAATGGGAGGGGGGTCACAATGAGCAGTTCTTC	CASSEWEGGHNEQFF
.	few	TRBV10-1	TRBJ2-5	TGCGCCAGCAGTCCCGGGGTAGCCGGCCACCCCCAGTACTTC	CASSPGVAGHPQYF
TRBD2	many	TRBV5-1	TRBJ2-1	TGCGCCAGCAGCGGGACTAGCGGGTATAATGAGCAGTTCTTC	CASSGTSGYNEQFF
.	medium-sized	TRBV3-1	TRBJ1-6	TGTGCCAGCAGCCAAGAAGGGAACAGGGAGTCACCCCTCCACTTT	CASSQEGNRESPLHF
TRBD2	.	TRBV18	TRBJ2-3	TGTGCCAGCTCACCAAGACGTTGGGGGACTAGAACAGATACGCAGTATTTT	CASSPRRWGTRTDTQYF
.	.	TRBV28	TRBJ1-6	TGTGTCGGCGGTGGGGGTTTGGGATCACCCCTCCACTTT	CVGGGGLGSPLHF
.	few	TRBV28	TRBJ2-7	TGTGCCAGCAGTATACGACCGGGGACGGAAGACTACGAGCAGTACTTC	CASSIRPGTEDYEQYF
TRBD1	few	TRBV28	TRBJ2-7	TGTGCCAGCAGTTCCCTAGGACAGGCGGGCTACGAGCAGTACTTC	CASSSLGQAGYEQYF
.	many	TRBV2	TRBJ2-1	TGTGCCAGCAGTGAAGCGCTCGGGTTGGAGGAGCAGTTCTTC	CASSEALGLEEQFF
TRBD2	many	TRBV28	TRBJ2-1	TGTGCCAGCAGTTTATGGACTAGCGGCAACAATGAGCAGTTCTTC	CASSLWTSGNNEQFF
TRBD1	many	TRBV6-5	TRBJ2-1	TGTGCCAGCAGTTATGCCGCTGGGACAGGTAGAAATGAGCAGTTCTTC	CASSYAAGTGRNEQFF
.	many	TRBV5-1	TRBJ1-2	TGCGCCAGCAGCCTCAAGGGGGACAAGACTAACTATGGCTACACCTTC	CASSLKGDKTNYGYTF
.	many	TRBV2	TRBJ1-4	TGTGCCAGCAGTTTGGGCAGGGAGGATGAAAAACTGTTTTTT	CASSLGREDEKLFF
.	many	TRBV12-3/TRBV12-4	TRBJ2-5	TGTGCCAGCAGTTTATTGACCCAAGAGACCCAGTACTTC	CASSLLTQETQYF
.	few	TRBV19	TRBJ2-5	TGTGCCAGTAGTAGTCGTCAAGAGACCCAGTACTTC	CASSSRQETQYF
.	many	TRBV6-6	TRBJ2-1	TGTGCCAGCACCTATTCCGAGGACGATGAGCAGTTCTTC	CASTYSEDDEQFF
.	many	TRBV20-1	TRBJ2-2	TGCAGTGCTATCACTAGAGTAGACACCGGGGAGCTGTTTTTT	CSAITRVDTGELFF
.	many	TRBV19	TRBJ2-7	TGTGCCAGTAGTGACCGGGACGCCGGCTACGAGCAGTACTTC	CASSDRDAGYEQYF
.	many	TRBV5-1	TRBJ2-6	TGCGCCAGCAGCTTCGATGCTGGGGCCAACGTCCTGACTTTC	CASSFDAGANVLTF
TRBD2	many	TRBV20-1	TRBJ2-1	TGCAGTGCTAGAGGCCTAGCGCGTCCGGGGGGCTACAATGAGCAGTTCTTC	CSARGLARPGGYNEQFF
TRBD2	.	TRBV20-1	TRBJ2-4	TGCAGTGCTAGATCTAGCGGGGGAAACATTCAGTACTTC	CSARSSGGNIQYF
.	many	TRBV28	TRBJ1-6	TGTGCCAGCAACCTGGACGGGCGGAATTCACCCCTCCACTTT	CASNLDGRNSPLHF
.	many	TRBV20-1	TRBJ2-7	.	CSARSSGREQYF
.	many	TRBV20-1	TRBJ1-6	TGCAGTGCTAGATCCAATTCTGGTTCACCCCTCCACTTT	CSARSNSGSPLHF
.	many	TRBV5-1	TRBJ2-1	TGCGCCAGCAGCCGGGTAAGGGCTCACAATGAGCAGTTCTTC	CASSRVRAHNEQFF
.	many	TRBV5-1	TRBJ2-7	TGCGCCAGCAGCTTGGGCCAGGTCTACGAGCAGTACTTC	CASSLGQVYEQYF
.	many	TRBV7-9	TRBJ1-4	TGTGCCAGCGACAAGCAGGGTCGAAAACTGTTTTTT	CASDKQGRKLFF
.	many	TRBV24-1	TRBJ2-1	TGTGCCACCAGGTCCACCCTCTCCTACAATGAGCAGTTCTTC	CATRSTLSYNEQFF
TRBD1	.	TRBV28	TRBJ2-7	TGTGCCAGCAGCCCCAACAGGGGGCTTGCCTACGAGCAGTACTTC	CASSPNRGLAYEQYF
.	.	TRBV6-2/TRBV6-3	TRBJ2-7	TGTGTCAGCAGTTACTCGAGGGCTGGCGGCTACGAGCAGTACTTC	CVSSYSRAGGYEQYF
.	many	TRBV6-1	TRBJ2-7	TGTGCCAGCAGCACTCCTAGACAGGCGATCTACGAGCAGTACTTC	CASSTPRQAIYEQYF
TRBD1	many	TRBV5-4	TRBJ1-2	TGTGCCAGCAGCCCCGACAGGGTGGACTATGGCTACACCTTC	CASSPDRVDYGYTF
.	many	TRBV9	TRBJ2-2	TGTGCCAGCAGCGTGTCTGGTGGCAGGTCTTTAAACACCGGGGAGCTGTTTTTT	CASSVSGGRSLNTGELFF
.	many	TRBV18	TRBJ2-7	TGTGCCAGCTCACCTCTGGAGGTCCGCACCACCTACGAGCAGTACTTC	CASSPLEVRTTYEQYF
.	many	TRBV28	TRBJ1-2	TGTGCCAGCAGTTCCCGCAGGGGCTCGTATGGCTACACCTTC	CASSSRRGSYGYTF
.	many	TRBV6-1	TRBJ2-7	TGTGCCAGCATGCACAGGCCTCCCTACGAGCAGTACTTC	CASMHRPPYEQYF
TRBD1	many	TRBV6-5	TRBJ1-2	TGTGCCAGCAGGAGAGGGACAGGAAACTATGGCTACACCTTC	CASRRGTGNYGYTF
.	many	TRBV6-1	TRBJ2-1	TGTGCCAGCAGGGACTCCAGCTCCTACAATGAGCAGTTCTTC	CASRDSSSYNEQFF
.	many	TRBV7-9	TRBJ1-3	TGTGCCAGCAGAACCAGCGACCCGACAGTTGCCTCTGGAAACACCATATATTTT	CASRTSDPTVASGNTIYF
.	many	TRBV6-5	TRBJ2-3	TGTGCCAGCAGCCCTACTTCATACCGCACAGATACGCAGTATTTT	CASSPTSYRTDTQYF
TRBD2	many	TRBV10-2	TRBJ2-1	TGCGCCAGCAGTGTAGGGGGACTAGCGGGCCCCTACAATGAGCAGTTCTTC	CASSVGGLAGPYNEQFF
TRBD1	many	TRBV6-5	TRBJ2-7	TGTGCCAGCACCCCCCCCACGGGATCAGGGGGCGAGCAGTACTTC	CASTPPTGSGGEQYF
TRBD1	many	TRBV6-5	TRBJ2-1	TGTGCCAGCAGACAACCGGGACAGGGTAAGCAGTTCTTC	CASRQPGQGKQFF
.	many	TRBV6-5	TRBJ1-2	TGTGCCAGCAGTTATAGTACGGATCTGACTCGGTTCTATGGCTACACCTTC	CASSYSTDLTRFYGYTF
.	many	TRBV6-1	TRBJ2-1	TGTGCCAGCAGTCCCCGGCTGGGGGACAATGAGCAGTTCTTC	CASSPRLGDNEQFF